This TCR beta chain was retrieved from a study of blood T cell repertoires in COVID-19. Overall study: Sites across the United States, Italy and Spain contributed samples from acute and convalescent COVID-19. Nucleic acid was either cDNA or gDNA, and it came from T cells, B-cell-depleted T cells, or PBMCs.

Data came from immunoSEQ multiplex PCR; TCRdb stores just in-frame clones and leaves some out. The repertoire holds just over 650,000 clones, with 85% to 90% as singletons. Unmatched junction bases numbered 7, after V lost 8 bases and J lost 0 bases. Germline V lookup: CDR1 SNHLY, CDR2 FYNNEI. This CDR3 region has 14 residues. The material sequenced was peripheral blood. This clonotype originated in a young woman with acute or convalescent COVID-19. The chain joins TRBV2 to TRBJ2-7; 7 bases match TRBD1. CDR3 DNA: TGTGCCAGCGATACACAGGGGACCTCCTACGAGCAGTACTTC. Translated: CASDTQGTSYEQYF. Full variable domain (outside the CDR3, taken from reference TRBV2 and TRBJ2-7): EPEVTQTPSHQVTQMGQEVILRCVPISNHLYFYWYRQILGQKVEFLVSFYNNEISEKSEIFDDQFSVERPDGSNFTLKIRSTKLEDSAMYFCASDTQGTSYEQYFGPGTRLTVT.